These 20 T cell receptor beta chains originate from one sample sequenced in a study of T cell responses to AZD1222 COVID-19 vaccine. TCRdb's copy holds only in-frame clones and misses some; the assay was immunoSEQ multiplex PCR. The sample yields some 170,000 clones, around nine tenths seen once. The sample here was peripheral blood, taken on day 0 of AZD1222 vaccination. The receptors here all came from an adult in good health.

The chain couples TRBV4-2 to TRBJ1-2; D possibly corresponds to TRBD1 (6 bases). Trimming left V 1 base short and J 8 bases short, with 11 bases between. This CDR3 has 13 amino acids. Looked up from germline, CDR1 is LGHNA and CDR2 is YNFKEQ. CDR3 DNA: TGTGCCAGCAGCCAAGGTGAGGGGGTCGGCTACACCTTC. This translates into CASSQGEGVGYTF.

The chain joins TRBV27 to TRBJ1-6; 11 nucleotides line up with TRBD1. Germline-derived CDR1 and CDR2 are MNHEY and SMNVEV (reference sequence). The CDR3 extends over 14 amino acids. V shed 6 bases, J shed 9 bases, and the junction held 4 bases outside the gene matches. CDR3 residues: CASRLDRGLSPLHF. The CDR3 bases are TGTGCCAGCAGACTGGACAGGGGGCTTTCACCCCTCCACTTT.

V usage is TRBV27 and J usage is TRBJ2-7; possible D gene TRBD1, 6 bases. The CDR3 totals 12 residues. Germline V gene data show CDR1 as MNHEY and CDR2 as SMNVEV (reference sequence). With 6 bases removed from V and 5 bases from J, the gap between germline ends came to 11 bases. The CDR3 is CASSPQGHEQYF. As DNA, the CDR3 is TGTGCCAGCAGCCCACAGGGCCACGAGCAGTACTTC.

The CDR3 region has the DNA TGTGCCAGCAGCAAAGACACCAAAATGTTCGTATCCAACTATGGCTACACCTTC. Encoded protein: CASSKDTKMFVSNYGYTF. The chain combines TRBV7-2 with TRBJ1-2; no firm D call. V was pared by 5 bases and J by 2 bases, with 24 bases between. The CDR3 contains 18 residues. Germline V lookup: CDR1 SGHTA, CDR2 FQGNSA. The whole variable domain, remainder taken from reference TRBV7-2 and TRBJ1-2, is GAGVSQSPSNKVTEKGKDVELRCDPISGHTALYWYRQSLGQGLEFLIYFQGNSAPDKSGLPSDRFSAERTGGSVSTLTIQRTQQEDSAVYLCASSKDTKMFVSNYGYTFGSGTRLTVV.

V is TRBV5-6 and J is TRBJ1-2; TRBD1 matches 7 bases. Germline lookup yields CDR1 SGHDT and CDR2 YYEEEE. Unmatched junction bases numbered 7, after V lost 4 bases and J lost 7 bases. The CDR3 runs 13 residues. Here the CDR3 reads CASSRRQGSGYTF. In DNA, the CDR3 is TGTGCCAGCAGCCGAAGACAGGGTAGTGGCTACACCTTC. The entire variable domain, with the rest obtained from reference TRBV5-6 and TRBJ1-2, is as follows: DAGVTQSPTHLIKTRGQQVTLRCSPKSGHDTVSWYQQALGQGPQFIFQYYEEEERQRGNFPDRFSGHQFPNYSSELNVNALLLGDSALYLCASSRRQGSGYTFGSGTRLTVV.

This chain joins TRBV24-1 and TRBJ2-1; no reliable D call. The ends were cut back, 4 bases at V and 6 bases at J, with 9 bases in the middle. The germline V gene has CDR1 KGHDR and CDR2 SFDVKD. This CDR3 is built from 13 residues. As DNA, the CDR3 is TGTGCCACCAGTGAACCCCTTCGCAATGAGCAGTTCTTC. Protein product: CATSEPLRNEQFF.

J is TRBJ2-3 and V is TRBV5-6; D gene uncertain. Trimming pared 2 bases from V and 4 bases from J, leaving 17 bases between. The germline V gene encodes CDR1 SGHDT and CDR2 YYEEEE. The CDR3 has 16 amino acids. CDR3 region: CASSFPSSFSPDTQYF. CDR3 DNA sequence: TGTGCCAGCAGCTTCCCGAGTAGCTTTTCACCAGATACGCAGTATTTT. Using reference TRBV5-6 and TRBJ2-3 for the parts outside the CDR3, the full variable domain is DAGVTQSPTHLIKTRGQQVTLRCSPKSGHDTVSWYQQALGQGPQFIFQYYEEEERQRGNFPDRFSGHQFPNYSSELNVNALLLGDSALYLCASSFPSSFSPDTQYFGPGTRLTVL.

The V call is TRBV5-4, the J call TRBJ1-5; no clear D. Germline loops: CDR1 SGHNT, CDR2 YYREEE (reference sequence). This CDR3 is 15 amino acids long. Between the trimmed V and J ends, which lost 3 bases and 1 base, there was a span of 11 bases. The CDR3, as DNA: TGTGCCAGCAGCTCCTTTTCAGGAAGCAATCAGCCCCAGCATTTT. It is translated as CASSSFSGSNQPQHF.

Written as DNA, the CDR3 is TGTGCCAGCAAACCGGGACAGGGCATGGGCGAGCAGTTCTTC. This codes for CASKPGQGMGEQFF. This chain connects TRBV2 to TRBJ2-1; 9 bases align to TRBD1. V trimming: 7 bases; J trimming: 10 bases; junction bases outside the gene matches: 11. The germline V gene has CDR1 SNHLY and CDR2 FYNNEI. This CDR3 has 14 residues.

The rearrangement links TRBV25-1 to TRBJ2-1; 12 bases are shared with TRBD2. The germline CDR1 and CDR2 sequences are MGHDK and SYGVNS. The CDR3 length is 15 residues. V gave up 3 bases and J gave up 8 bases; unmatched junction bases: 5. The CDR3 nucleotides read TGTGCCAGCAGTGAGCCTAGCGGGAGGGAGGATGAGCAGTTCTTC. This codes for CASSEPSGREDEQFF.

This sequence joins TRBV23-1 and TRBJ2-7, with 7 bases that match TRBD2. TRBV23-1 is treated as an ORF (open reading frame) with a function not yet certain. J gave up 2 bases and V 0 bases, and 4 bases lay outside the gene matches. The CDR3 runs to 15 residues. Here the CDR3 reads CASSQSWLAAYEQYF. The CDR3 DNA reads TGCGCCAGCAGTCAATCTTGGCTAGCGGCCTACGAGCAGTACTTC.

The chain carries TRBV2 and TRBJ2-3, with D possibly matching TRBD2 (6 bases). With 10 bases removed from V and 1 base from J, the gap between germline ends came to 15 bases. CDR3 length: 14 residues. Germline values: CDR1 SNHLY, CDR2 FYNNEI. DNA of the CDR3: TGTGCCAACCTGCGGGCTAGCGGCACAGATACGCAGTATTTT. Protein: CANLRASGTDTQYF.

J is TRBJ2-1 and V is TRBV11-3, with TRBD1 matching 9 bases. The CDR3 has 16 residues. Germline V CDR1 and CDR2: SGHNT, YENEEA. V lost 0 bases to trimming and J lost 6 bases; unmatched junction nucleotides: 6. The CDR3 reads CASSLEGTGIGNEQFF. The DNA for the CDR3 is TGTGCCAGCAGCTTAGAGGGGACAGGGATTGGCAATGAGCAGTTCTTC.

This chain joins TRBV12-5 and TRBJ1-2; no reliable D call. The germline gives CDR1 LGHNT, CDR2 FRNRAP. The CDR3 extends over 12 amino acids. Trimming took off 10 bases at V and 4 bases at J, with 13 bases between the two ends. The CDR3, as DNA: TGTGCTACCGGTTCTCGGGGCTATGGCTACACCTTC. It specifies CATGSRGYGYTF.

V and J are TRBV2 and TRBJ1-1; D ambiguous. The CDR3 is made up of 11 amino acids. The germline V and J ends were trimmed by 2 bases and 5 bases, with 3 bases remaining between them. The V gene's germline CDR1 is SNHLY and CDR2 FYNNEI. The CDR3 coding sequence is TGTGCCAGCAGTGAACGGACTGAAGCTTTCTTT. Translation gives CASSERTEAFF.

The gene calls are TRBV5-6 and TRBJ1-1, with D possibly TRBD1 on 5 matching bases. Trimming took off 7 bases at V and 0 bases at J, with 7 bases between the two ends. The CDR3 totals 12 residues. In germline, CDR1 is SGHDT, CDR2 YYEEEE. This CDR3 reads CASGTLNTEAFF. The CDR3 DNA reads TGTGCCAGCGGGACTTTGAACACTGAAGCTTTCTTT.

This clone has only one observation. The chain carries TRBV21-1 and TRBJ2-5; TRBD1, the D gene given by the table, was not confirmed from the DNA. TRBV21-1 is noted as a pseudogene. This CDR3 is 15 amino acids long. CDR3 protein: CASSKGTGGAGTQYF. DNA for the CDR3: TGTGCCAGCAGCAAGGGCACAGGGGGCGCTGGGACCCAGTACTTC.

The chain recombines TRBV7-2 with TRBJ1-3; D uncertain. The CDR3 is made up of 13 amino acids. Germline CDR1 and CDR2: SGHTA and FQGNSA. The V and J ends lost 5 bases and 4 bases respectively, with 9 bases between them. DNA of the CDR3: TGTGCCAGCAGCCCCGTGAGGGGAAACACCATATATTTT. Protein sequence: CASSPVRGNTIYF.

The chain couples TRBV7-6 to TRBJ1-4, with D tentatively TRBD1 (5 bases). The V end was cut by 1 base, the J end by 7 bases, with 13 bases between. The CDR3 has 15 amino acids. Germline-derived CDR1 and CDR2 are SGHVS and FNYEAQ. This CDR3 reads CASSLGGGVGEKLFF. The DNA for the CDR3 is TGTGCCAGCAGCTTAGGGGGAGGGGTCGGTGAAAAACTGTTTTTT.

CDR3 sequence reads: CASSASPPDRYNEQFF. The CDR3 DNA sequence: TGTGCCAGTAGTGCCAGCCCCCCGGACAGGTACAATGAGCAGTTCTTC. The genes are TRBV19 and TRBJ2-1; the match to TRBD1 covers 7 bases. Germline V gene data show CDR1 as LNHDA and CDR2 as SQIVND (reference sequence). V dropped 5 bases and J dropped 4; count of bases not matched to a gene: 11. CDR3 length equals 16 residues.